Listed below are T cell receptor beta chains from one sample, sequenced in a study of cytomegalovirus exposure and HLA in healthy donors. Produced via immunoSEQ multiplex PCR; TCRdb's table is partial and in-frame only. The table has roughly 120,000 clones, 75% to 90% seen once. The sequencing sample was made of PBMCs. These receptors came from a male donor in good health and CMV-seronegative. CDR3s include the opening cysteine and the closing phenylalanine or tryptophan. The D gene is left open where the match is weak. Some rows mark clone size as missing; the rest say once, few, many or name a class of expanded clone.

clone_size	d_call	v_call	j_call	cdr3_nt	cdr3_aa
.	.	TRBV6-5	TRBJ2-3	TGTGCCAGCAGTTACTCGCCTGATGAGGGCACAGATACGCAGTATTTT	CASSYSPDEGTDTQYF
.	TRBD2	TRBV7-6	TRBJ2-1	TGTGCAGATGGTGGCCTAGCGGGAGGACACAATGAGCAGTTCTTC	CADGGLAGGHNEQFF
once	.	TRBV7-9	TRBJ1-5	TGTGCCAGCAGCACCTGGGGCCTTAATCAGCCCCAGCATTTT	CASSTWGLNQPQHF
.	.	TRBV18	TRBJ1-6	TGTGCCAGCTCACCTTTAGCACGGACAGAGAGCTCCTATAATTCACCCCTCCACTTT	CASSPLARTESSYNSPLHF
.	.	TRBV7-8	TRBJ1-3	TGTGCCAGCAGCTTAGCGGGGTTAACAGGGCCCTCTGGAAACACCATATATTTT	CASSLAGLTGPSGNTIYF
once	TRBD1	TRBV7-8	TRBJ1-2	TGTGCCAGCAGCTTAGGCTCGGACAGGGCACATGGCTACACCTTC	CASSLGSDRAHGYTF
.	TRBD2	TRBV28	TRBJ2-1	TGTGCCAGCAGCAGCATATTAAAGAGCGGGGGGGCAACCTACAATGAGCAGTTCTTC	CASSSILKSGGATYNEQFF
.	.	TRBV14	TRBJ2-3	TGTGCCAGCAGCCAAGGGGCCCTTACAGATACGCAGTATTTT	CASSQGALTDTQYF
few	TRBD1	TRBV27	TRBJ2-5	TGTGCCAGCAGTTTCAGACAGGGCCCACGGGAGACCCAGTACTTC	CASSFRQGPRETQYF
few	TRBD2	TRBV7-2	TRBJ2-3	TGTGCCAGCAGCTTAACGAGCGGGGCGTACACAGATACGCAGTATTTT	CASSLTSGAYTDTQYF
.	TRBD1	TRBV6-1	TRBJ1-5	TGTGCCAGCAGCTGGACAGGGGAAGATCAGCCCCAGCATTTT	CASSWTGEDQPQHF
.	.	TRBV7-8	TRBJ1-6	TGTGCCAGCAGCTTAGCGCGGGTCCCGGGGAGCTCCTATAATTCACCCCTCCACTTT	CASSLARVPGSSYNSPLHF
.	TRBD1	TRBV7-7	TRBJ1-3	TGTGCCAGCAGCGCCGGGACAGGCTCTGGAAACACCATATATTTT	CASSAGTGSGNTIYF
.	TRBD2	TRBV5-4	TRBJ2-2	TGTGCCAGCAGCCCACCCAGAGGGCGGGGGGCGATAACGAACACCGGGGAGCTGTTTTTT	CASSPPRGRGAITNTGELFF
.	.	TRBV5-4	TRBJ2-7	TGTGCCAGCAGCTTGTCCAGGGGGGATACCTACGAGCAGTACTTC	CASSLSRGDTYEQYF
.	TRBD2	TRBV4-2	TRBJ2-7	TGTGCCAGCAGCCAACTCGCCGAAGGAGCGGGAGGGTTCTACGAGCAGTACTTC	CASSQLAEGAGGFYEQYF
.	.	TRBV12-5	TRBJ2-2	TGTGCTAGTGGTTTGGGTAGCGGGGAGCTGTTTTTT	CASGLGSGELFF
few	.	TRBV10-2	TRBJ2-7	TGCGCCAGCTCCCTCCTGGCCCGTTACGAGCAGTACTTC	CASSLLARYEQYF
few	TRBD1	TRBV28	TRBJ1-5	TGTGCCAGCAGTTTATTGGCCGGGACAGGGGTGGGCAATCAGCCCCAGCATTTT	CASSLLAGTGVGNQPQHF
.	.	TRBV19	TRBJ1-1	TGTGCCAGTAGCGGAACGACAGTATCTTCTCTCATGAACGCTGAAGCTTTCTTT	CASSGTTVSSLMNAEAFF
.	TRBD1	TRBV6-5	TRBJ2-5	TGTGCCAGCAGTGGGACAGCCCAAGAGACCCAGTACTTC	CASSGTAQETQYF
.	TRBD2	TRBV27	TRBJ2-1	TGTGCCAGCAGTCTCCTAGCGGGGGCAACATACAATGAGCAGTTCTTC	CASSLLAGATYNEQFF
.	TRBD2	TRBV10-2	TRBJ2-7	TGCGCCAGCATCCTTAGACTAGCGGGAGGATTCTACGAGCAGTACTTC	CASILRLAGGFYEQYF
.	TRBD2	TRBV5-6	TRBJ2-7	TGTGCCAGCAGCTTGGGACTAGCGGGAGGGTACGAGCAGTACTTC	CASSLGLAGGYEQYF
.	TRBD1	TRBV10-3	TRBJ1-5	TGTGCCACTAACCCCGGGACAGAAAATCAGCCCCAGCATTTT	CATNPGTENQPQHF
.	.	TRBV4-3	TRBJ1-4	TGCGCCAGCAGCCGTTCGGCAGGGACAAATGAAAAACTGTTTTTT	CASSRSAGTNEKLFF
.	.	TRBV19	TRBJ2-4	TGTGCCAGTAGTGACAGCCCTCTAGCCAAAAACATTCAGTACTTC	CASSDSPLAKNIQYF
once	.	TRBV6-6	TRBJ1-6	TGTGCCAGCAGTTTGGCGGCACCGCCCAATTCACCCCTCCACTTT	CASSLAAPPNSPLHF
.	.	TRBV19	TRBJ1-2	TGTGCCAGTAGTTTGGCGGACTATGGCTACACCTTC	CASSLADYGYTF
.	.	TRBV7-2	TRBJ2-3	TGTGCCAGCAGCCCCAGGGATACGCAGTATTTT	CASSPRDTQYF
.	TRBD1	TRBV5-5	TRBJ1-5	TGTGCCAGCAGCTTGTTGCGAGGGACAGACCCCCAGCATTTT	CASSLLRGTDPQHF
.	.	TRBV19	TRBJ1-4	TGTGCCAGTACCTCTCGGCTCAGGGAAAAACTGTTTTTT	CASTSRLREKLFF
few	TRBD1	TRBV30	TRBJ1-3	TGTGCCTGGAGGGCACTTTCCCGGGACAGCTCTGGAAACACCATATATTTT	CAWRALSRDSSGNTIYF
once	TRBD2	TRBV30	TRBJ2-3	TGTGCCTGGAGTGTACGGGGAGGGGCGGTAAGCACAGATACGCAGTATTTT	CAWSVRGGAVSTDTQYF
.	.	TRBV2	TRBJ1-2	TGTGCCAGCAGGGGGAGATGGCTAGCTAACTATGGCTACACCTTC	CASRGRWLANYGYTF
.	TRBD1	TRBV10-3	TRBJ1-4	TGTGCCACCACAGGGGGCTTTAATGAAAAACTGTTTTTT	CATTGGFNEKLFF
.	TRBD1	TRBV19	TRBJ2-7	TGTGCCAGCTCAAGGCGGGACAGGGGCGAGTACGAGCAGTACTTC	CASSRRDRGEYEQYF
.	TRBD2	TRBV7-2	TRBJ2-3	TGTGCCAGCAGCCTAGGGACTAGCGGCACAGATACGCAGTATTTT	CASSLGTSGTDTQYF